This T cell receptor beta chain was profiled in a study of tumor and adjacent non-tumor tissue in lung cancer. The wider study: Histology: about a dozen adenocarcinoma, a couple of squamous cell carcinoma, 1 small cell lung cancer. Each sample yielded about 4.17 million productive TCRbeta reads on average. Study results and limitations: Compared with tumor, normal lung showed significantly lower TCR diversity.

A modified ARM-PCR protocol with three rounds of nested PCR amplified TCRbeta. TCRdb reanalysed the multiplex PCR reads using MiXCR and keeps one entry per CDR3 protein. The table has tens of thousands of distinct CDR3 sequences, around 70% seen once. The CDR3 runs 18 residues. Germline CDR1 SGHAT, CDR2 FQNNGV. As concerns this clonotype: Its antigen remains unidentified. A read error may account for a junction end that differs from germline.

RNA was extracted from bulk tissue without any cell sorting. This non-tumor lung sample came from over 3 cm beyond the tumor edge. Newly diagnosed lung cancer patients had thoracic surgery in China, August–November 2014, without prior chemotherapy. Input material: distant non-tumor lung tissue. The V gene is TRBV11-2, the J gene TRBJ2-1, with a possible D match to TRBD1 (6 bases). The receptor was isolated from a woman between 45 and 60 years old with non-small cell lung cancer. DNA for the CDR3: TGTGCCAGCAGCTTATTGAGGGACATTCGAAGCTCCTATAATGAGCAGTTCTTC. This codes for CASSLLRDIRSSYNEQFF.